This T cell receptor beta chain was captured in a study of OX40 agonist ivuxolimab in advanced cancers. Clones were sequenced by immunoSEQ multiplex PCR, and TCRdb holds only the in-frame ones, with some missing. The table shows 90,000 to 100,000 clones, with about 85% occurring only once. The receptor comes from an adult with an advanced solid tumor such as melanoma, head and neck, liver or kidney cancer. The sample here was CD4+ or CD8+ T cells sorted from blood, taken in a trial of the OX40 agonist ivuxolimab.

The CDR3 nucleotides read TGTGCCTGGAGACGAATAGCGGGGGACTACGAGCAGTACTTC. Encoded protein: CAWRRIAGDYEQYF. The chain combines TRBV30 with TRBJ2-7; TRBD2 matches at 9 bases. CDR1 is GTSNPN, CDR2 SVGIG, per germline (reference sequence). This CDR3 has 14 residues. Unmatched junction bases numbered 6, after V lost 3 bases and J lost 3 bases.